Following are 2 T cell receptor beta chains from one sample sequenced in a study of regulatory T cells in long-lasting Graves disease (dated by TCRdb to about 2021). The time point label here, explained by the study, means: newly diagnosed GD, antithyroid drugs for less than 3 months. For both TCR sequencing and RNA sequencing, RNA was extracted from PBMCs using TRIzol. Receptor amplification or capture employed multiplex PCR. TCRdb records Illumina HiSeq 4000 as the sequencer. To build TCR beta libraries, CDR3 regions were amplified by Arm-PCR using iRepertoire HTBI primers. TCRdb reprocessing: public reads trimmed at Q25 with fastp, clones called with MiXCR, in-frame beta chains kept. Rows are unified per CDR3 protein, each entry keeping the most common DNA and genes. This sample holds about 620,000 distinct CDR3 sequences; roughly 15% were observed only once. Jointly, the top ten make up around 19% of the sample.

The same data also went into a second study, on T cells in Graves' hyperthyroidism and ophthalmopathy.

This sample comprised peripheral blood mononuclear cells (PBMCs), obtained at new diagnosis, from a patient treated with antithyroid drugs. Receptors were obtained from a woman younger than 45 with Graves disease. Donor details come from another sample of the same person, matched by shared clones.

This clonotype has ten or more counts. The CDR3, as DNA: TGTGCCAGCAGTTTACCAGGGGCGCACGAGCAGTACTTC. Translating it yields CASSLPGAHEQYF. The chain recombines TRBV28 with TRBJ2-7; maybe TRBD1 (6 bases). V lost 2 bases, J lost 5 bases, and 10 bases lay in between. The V gene's germline CDR1 is MDHEN and CDR2 SYDVKM. CDR3 length: 13 amino acids.

This clonotype was recorded at least ten times. This chain joins TRBV24-1 and TRBJ2-7, with 7 bases aligning to TRBD2. Germline V CDR1 and CDR2: KGHDR, SFDVKD. Trimming at V came to 5 bases and at J to 4 bases, leaving 10 bases not matched to a gene. The CDR3 loop spans 15 amino acids. CDR3 region: CATSAAGAFRYEQYF. The DNA for the CDR3 is TGTGCCACCAGTGCCGCGGGAGCTTTTAGGTACGAGCAGTACTTC.